This T cell receptor beta chain was recorded in a study of cytomegalovirus exposure and HLA in healthy donors. The germline CDR1 and CDR2 sequences are KGHSH and LQKENI. The CDR3 extends over 19 amino acids. Trimming took off 3 bases at V and 1 base at J, with 22 bases between the two ends. Researchers ran the PCR with 60 Vbeta and 13 Jbeta primers. Method: immunoSEQ multiplex PCR; TCRdb's copy keeps in-frame clones and lacks some. The sample carries roughly 98,000 clones, 65% to 85% recorded once. Nominally healthy donors were sampled, though unrecorded immune exposures were likely. Sequences were obtained from PBMCs. The chain uses TRBV18 and TRBJ2-4, with no clear D. This clonotype originated in a woman in her sixties or seventies in good health and CMV-seropositive. The CDR3 loop reads CASSPPPSRQTAAKNIQYF. Here the CDR3 DNA reads TGTGCCAGCTCACCTCCCCCCAGCCGCCAGACTGCGGCCAAAAACATTCAGTACTTC. Filled out from reference TRBV18 and TRBJ2-4, the complete variable domain reads NAGVMQNPRHLVRRRGQEARLRCSPMKGHSHVYWYRQLPEEGLKFMVYLQKENIIDESGMPKERFSAEFPKEGPSILRIQQVVRGDSAAYFCASSPPPSRQTAAKNIQYFGAGTRLSVL.